This T cell receptor beta chain was sequenced in a study of blood T cells in healthy people across ages. Turning to the study itself: Template switching caught about one barcoded beta molecule for each two T cells. Whole-study findings and limits: Fewer expanded clones and more diversity marked long-lived versus aged donors.

A second PCR of about 7 to 12 cycles used a sample-barcoded 5' primer and a J-beta primer mix. Each cDNA molecule received a tag from a template-switch adaptor that had 12 random nucleotides. TCRdb ran MiXCR on the 5' RACE reads and lists one entry per CDR3 protein. The sample has about 640,000 distinct CDR3 sequences, 40% to 45% seen once. Trimming left V 8 bases short and J 7 bases short, with 18 bases between. This CDR3 has 13 amino acids. CDR1 MDHEN and CDR2 SYDVKM come from the germline V gene. Notes on this clonotype: Its antigen is not identified.

Every participating donor contributed around 9.5 milliliters of peripheral blood through a draw. Material for sequencing was blood. The V call is TRBV28, the J call TRBJ2-7; D is unclear. The clonotype originates from a man older than 75 in good health. CDR3 nucleotide sequence: TGTGCCAGCGCCACTGAGGTCTCTGGGGAGCAGTACTTC. Its protein product is CASATEVSGEQYF. The whole variable domain, filled in from reference TRBV28 and TRBJ2-7, reads DVKVTQSSRYLVKRTGEKVFLECVQDMDHENMFWYRQDPGLGLRLIYFSYDVKMKEKGDIPEGYSVSREKKERFSLILESASTNQTSMYLCASATEVSGEQYFGPGTRLTVT.